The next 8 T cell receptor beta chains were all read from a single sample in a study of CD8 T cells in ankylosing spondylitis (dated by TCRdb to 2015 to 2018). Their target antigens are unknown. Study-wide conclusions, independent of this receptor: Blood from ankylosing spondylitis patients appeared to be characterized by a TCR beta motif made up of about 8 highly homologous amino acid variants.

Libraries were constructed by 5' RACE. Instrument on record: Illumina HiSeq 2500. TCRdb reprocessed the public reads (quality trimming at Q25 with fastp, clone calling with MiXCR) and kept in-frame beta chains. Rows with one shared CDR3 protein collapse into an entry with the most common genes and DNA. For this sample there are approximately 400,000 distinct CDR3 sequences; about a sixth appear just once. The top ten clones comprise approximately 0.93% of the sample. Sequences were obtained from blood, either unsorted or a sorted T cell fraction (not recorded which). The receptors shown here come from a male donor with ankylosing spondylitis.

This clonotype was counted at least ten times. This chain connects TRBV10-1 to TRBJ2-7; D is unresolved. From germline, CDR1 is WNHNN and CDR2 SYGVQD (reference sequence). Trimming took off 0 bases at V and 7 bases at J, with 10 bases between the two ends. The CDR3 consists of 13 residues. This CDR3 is CASSESGKQEQYF. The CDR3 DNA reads TGCGCCAGCAGTGAGTCAGGGAAACAGGAGCAGTACTTC.

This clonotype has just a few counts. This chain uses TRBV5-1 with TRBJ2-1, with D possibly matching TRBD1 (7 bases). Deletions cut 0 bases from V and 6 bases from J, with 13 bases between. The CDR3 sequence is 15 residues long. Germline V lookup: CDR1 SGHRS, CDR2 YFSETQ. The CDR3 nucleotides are TGCGCCAGCAGCTTGGGCCAGGGGGGCTTCAATGAGCAGTTCTTC. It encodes CASSLGQGGFNEQFF.

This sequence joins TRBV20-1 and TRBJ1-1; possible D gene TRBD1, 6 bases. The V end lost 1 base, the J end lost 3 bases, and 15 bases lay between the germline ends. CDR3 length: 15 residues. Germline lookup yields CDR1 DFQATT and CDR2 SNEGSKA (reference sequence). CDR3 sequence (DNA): TGCAGTGCTAGAGCCAGGGGATGGAGGGACACTGAAGCTTTCTTT. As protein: CSARARGWRDTEAFF.

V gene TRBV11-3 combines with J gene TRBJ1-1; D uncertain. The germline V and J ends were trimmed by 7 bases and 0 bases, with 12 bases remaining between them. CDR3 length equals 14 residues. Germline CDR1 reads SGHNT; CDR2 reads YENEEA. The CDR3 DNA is TGTGCCAGCACCCCGGACGGACTGAACACTGAAGCTTTCTTT. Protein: CASTPDGLNTEAFF.

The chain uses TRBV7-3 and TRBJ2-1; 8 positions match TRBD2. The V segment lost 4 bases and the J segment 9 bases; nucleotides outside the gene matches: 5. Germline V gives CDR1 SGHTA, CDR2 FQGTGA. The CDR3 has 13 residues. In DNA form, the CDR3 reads TGTGCCAGCAGCTCCCGGGGGGGGACTGAGCAGTTCTTC. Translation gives CASSSRGGTEQFF.

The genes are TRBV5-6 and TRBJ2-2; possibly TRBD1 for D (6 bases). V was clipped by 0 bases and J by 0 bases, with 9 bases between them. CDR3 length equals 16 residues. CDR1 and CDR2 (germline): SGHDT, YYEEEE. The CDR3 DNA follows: TGTGCCAGCAGCTTGGTCGGACAGTCGAACACCGGGGAGCTGTTTTTT. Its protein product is CASSLVGQSNTGELFF.

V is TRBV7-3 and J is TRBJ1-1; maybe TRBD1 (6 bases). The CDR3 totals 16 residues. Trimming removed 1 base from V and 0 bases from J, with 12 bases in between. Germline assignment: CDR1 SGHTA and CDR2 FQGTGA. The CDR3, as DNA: TGTGCCAGCAGCTTAATGGGGGGGGGCCTGAACACTGAAGCTTTCTTT. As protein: CASSLMGGGLNTEAFF.

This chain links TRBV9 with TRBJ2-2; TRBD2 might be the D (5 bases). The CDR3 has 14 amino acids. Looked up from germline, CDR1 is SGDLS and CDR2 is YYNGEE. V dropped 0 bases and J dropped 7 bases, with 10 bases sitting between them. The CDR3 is CASSVGGSHGELFF. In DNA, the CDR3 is TGTGCCAGCAGCGTAGGTGGGAGTCACGGGGAGCTGTTTTTT. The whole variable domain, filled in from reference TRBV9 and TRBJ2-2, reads DSGVTQTPKHLITATGQRVTLRCSPRSGDLSVYWYQQSLDQGLQFLIQYYNGEERAKGNILERFSAQQFPDLHSELNLSSLELGDSALYFCASSVGGSHGELFFGEGSRLTVL.